This paragraph covers one T cell receptor (beta chain) sequence. V lost 4 bases, J lost 8 bases, and 5 bases stayed unmatched. The CDR3 is 14 residues long. Germline V gene data show CDR1 as LNHDA and CDR2 as SQIVND (reference sequence). The data stem from a study of shared T cell receptors in the human thymus. Profiling relied on immunoSEQ multiplex PCR, and the TCRdb table lists in-frame clones only, not all of them. The table records approximately 730,000 clones, approximately 83% of them present only once. These records were also assigned to another study, of human thymus T cells. From that paper: The thymus was resected at corrective cardiac surgery. Gene usage (both V and J) appeared biased in thymic and blood repertoires. Overlap was high between thymic repertoires from unrelated individuals, as reported in related research.

Sequencing used thymocytes. This TCR was sampled from a girl in the first two years of life with a congenital heart defect. The rearrangement uses TRBV19 and TRBJ2-3; 11 bases are shared with TRBD2. CDR3 amino acids: CASSNWLAGGTQYF. The DNA of the CDR3 is TGTGCCAGTAGTAATTGGCTAGCGGGGGGTACGCAGTATTTT.